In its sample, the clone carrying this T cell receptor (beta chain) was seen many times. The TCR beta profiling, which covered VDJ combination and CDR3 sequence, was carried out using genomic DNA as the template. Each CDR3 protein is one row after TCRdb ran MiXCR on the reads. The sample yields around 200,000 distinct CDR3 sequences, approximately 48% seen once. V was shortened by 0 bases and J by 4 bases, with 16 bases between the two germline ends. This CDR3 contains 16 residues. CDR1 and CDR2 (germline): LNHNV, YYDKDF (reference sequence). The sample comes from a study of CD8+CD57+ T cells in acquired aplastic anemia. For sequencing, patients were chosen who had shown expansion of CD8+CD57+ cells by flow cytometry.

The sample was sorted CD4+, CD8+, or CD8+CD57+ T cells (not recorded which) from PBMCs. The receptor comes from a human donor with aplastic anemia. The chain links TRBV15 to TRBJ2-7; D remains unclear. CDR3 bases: TGTGCCACCAGCAGAGATTATTCGGGTACCCGTTACGAGCAGTACTTC. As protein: CATSRDYSGTRYEQYF.